These 23 T cell receptor beta chains came from one sample sequenced in a study of blood T cell repertoires in COVID-19. Clones were read by immunoSEQ multiplex PCR, and TCRdb kept only the in-frame ones, dropping some. The table lists approximately 300,000 clones, roughly 89% of them singletons. Sequencing used peripheral blood. The receptor set was obtained from a man aged 40-50 years with acute or convalescent COVID-19.

The V gene is TRBV24-1, the J gene TRBJ1-1; 11 nucleotides agree with TRBD1. V lost 4 bases to trimming and J lost 1 base; unmatched junction nucleotides: 4. This CDR3 has 16 amino acids. Germline V CDR1 and CDR2: KGHDR, SFDVKD. The CDR3 protein is CATSDSDRGPNTEAFF. The CDR3 DNA sequence: TGTGCCACCAGTGACTCGGACAGGGGGCCGAACACTGAAGCTTTCTTT.

In its sample, this clone was seen a few times. This chain uses TRBV29-1 with TRBJ1-1; TRBD1 matches 8 bases. CDR1 is SQVTM and CDR2 is ANQGSEA in the germline V gene. This CDR3 comprises 16 residues. V was clipped by 6 bases and J by 0 bases; unmatched bases: 12. CDR3 sequence (DNA): TGCAGCGTCTCCTCAGGGGGCTCGAGGATGAACACTGAAGCTTTCTTT. Protein product: CSVSSGGSRMNTEAFF.

This chain links TRBV18 with TRBJ2-6, with 9 positions matching TRBD1. The CDR3 contains 18 residues. The trim removed 5 bases at V and 0 bases at J, leaving 8 bases unmatched. Germline V gene lookup returns CDR1 KGHSH and CDR2 LQKENI. The CDR3 loop reads CASSVLGQGNSGANVLTF. For the CDR3, the DNA is TGTGCCAGCTCAGTCCTTGGACAGGGGAACTCTGGGGCCAACGTCCTGACTTTC.

In DNA, the CDR3 is TGCGCCAGCAGCTTGGGACTGGAGTATGGCTACACCTTC. As protein: CASSLGLEYGYTF. V gene TRBV5-1 combines with J gene TRBJ1-2; the D is unclear. Trimming left V 0 bases short and J 5 bases short, with 8 bases between. CDR3 length equals 13 residues. The germline gives CDR1 SGHRS, CDR2 YFSETQ.

There are a few counts of this clone. The V call is TRBV14, the J call TRBJ1-2; TRBD1 is a possible D gene (5 bases). This CDR3 spans 16 amino acids. Germline V gives CDR1 SGHDN, CDR2 FVKESK. V was pared by 0 bases and J by 7 bases, with 18 bases between. The CDR3: CASSQDSGDYLSGYTF. CDR3 DNA: TGTGCCAGCAGCCAAGATAGCGGGGACTACCTTTCTGGCTACACCTTC.

CDR3 bases: TGTGCCAGCAGTTACAGGGCCACGTACGACGAGCAGTACTTC. It specifies CASSYRATYDEQYF. The V call is TRBV27, the J call TRBJ2-7; D perhaps matches TRBD1 (6 bases). The ends were cut back, 4 bases at V and 5 bases at J, with 15 bases in the middle. Per the germline V gene, CDR1 is MNHEY and CDR2 is SMNVEV (reference sequence). This CDR3 comprises 14 residues.

V is TRBV9 and J is TRBJ1-2; D call uncertain. The ends were cut back, 5 bases at V and 4 bases at J, with 9 bases in the middle. Looked up from germline, CDR1 is SGDLS and CDR2 is YYNGEE. The CDR3 covers 12 residues. The CDR3 spells CASSPNAYGYTF. The CDR3 coding sequence is TGTGCCAGCAGTCCTAATGCCTATGGCTACACCTTC.

V gene TRBV7-3 combines with J gene TRBJ2-1; 7 bases match TRBD2. J gave up 9 bases and V 0 bases, and 5 bases lay outside the gene matches. Germline CDR1 reads SGHTA; CDR2 reads FQGTGA. The CDR3 is made up of 14 amino acids. The CDR3 loop is CASSLTLGRGEQFF. The CDR3 nucleotides read TGTGCCAGCAGCTTAACTCTAGGGAGGGGTGAGCAGTTCTTC.

The chain joins TRBV7-8 to TRBJ1-3; D remains ambiguous. Trimming removed 5 bases from V and 4 bases from J, with 15 bases in between. Germline-derived CDR1 and CDR2 are SGHVS and FQNEAQ. The CDR3 totals 15 residues. The CDR3: CASSPTESSGNTIYF. CDR3 in DNA: TGTGCCAGCAGCCCAACCGAAAGCTCAGGAAACACCATATATTTT.

This chain joins TRBV29-1 and TRBJ2-3; TRBD1 agrees at 7 bases. Germline trimming cut 6 bases from V and 6 bases from J; bases unmatched to any gene: 12. Germline-derived CDR1 and CDR2 are SQVTM and ANQGSEA. The CDR3 is made up of 14 amino acids. The chain's CDR3 is CSVSPGQRRDTQYF. CDR3 sequence (DNA): TGCAGCGTCTCCCCGGGACAGAGGCGGGATACGCAGTATTTT.

The chain links TRBV11-2 to TRBJ1-6; 9 bases line up with TRBD1. Trimming cost V 5 bases and J 2 bases; bases outside gene matches: 10. Germline values: CDR1 SGHAT, CDR2 FQNNGV. The CDR3 has 18 residues. The CDR3 coding sequence is TGTGCCAGCAGCCTCCGGACAGGGGCCCTCACCTATAATTCACCCCTCCACTTT. It is translated as CASSLRTGALTYNSPLHF.

The rearrangement links TRBV7-2 to TRBJ2-1; 10 nucleotides line up with TRBD2. This CDR3 comprises 15 residues. Germline V gives CDR1 SGHTA, CDR2 FQGNSA. The junction had 3 bases not matched to a gene; V was cut back by 3 bases and J by 4 bases. The CDR3 loop is CASSLERGGYNEQFF. CDR3 nucleotide sequence: TGTGCCAGCAGCTTGGAGCGGGGGGGGTACAATGAGCAGTTCTTC.

The DNA of the CDR3 is TGCGCCAGCAGCGCCGGGACTTCAACTAATGAAAAACTGTTTTTT. It is translated as CASSAGTSTNEKLFF. This chain connects TRBV5-1 to TRBJ1-4; TRBD1 might be the D (5 bases). The CDR3 sequence is 15 residues long. Germline values: CDR1 SGHRS, CDR2 YFSETQ. The V end was cut by 4 bases, the J end by 0 bases, with 10 bases between.

The chain couples TRBV5-8 to TRBJ2-1; tentatively, D is TRBD1 (7 bases). The ends were cut back, 7 bases at V and 9 bases at J, with 11 bases in the middle. The CDR3 length is 11 residues. CDR1 and CDR2 (germline): SGHTS, YDEGEE. CDR3: CASFQGGEQFF. In DNA form, the CDR3 reads TGTGCCAGCTTCCAGGGGGGTGAGCAGTTCTTC.

This chain joins TRBV11-2 and TRBJ1-2, with unresolved D. The CDR3 contains 11 residues. The germline CDR1 and CDR2 sequences are SGHAT and FQNNGV. V was pared by 6 bases and J by 8 bases, with 10 bases between. The CDR3 region has the DNA TGTGCCAGCAGTTGGGCCGGCGGCTACACCTTC. Translating gives CASSWAGGYTF.

The chain uses TRBV7-9 and TRBJ2-1; tentatively, D is TRBD2 (6 bases). Germline CDR1 and CDR2: SEHNR and FQNEAQ (reference sequence). The CDR3 covers 16 residues. The V end lost 1 base, the J end lost 0 bases, and 10 bases lay between the germline ends. CDR3 region: CASSLGAGNSYNEQFF. For the CDR3, the DNA is TGTGCCAGCAGCTTAGGGGCGGGGAACTCCTACAATGAGCAGTTCTTC.

This chain links TRBV12-5 with TRBJ1-5; TRBD1 is a possible D gene (6 bases). V lost 6 bases and J 7 bases, leaving 13 bases between the germline ends. CDR1 and CDR2 from the germline V gene are LGHNT and FRNRAP. The CDR3 sequence is 13 residues long. The CDR3 spells CASGYRDNQPQHF. The CDR3 DNA reads as TGTGCTAGTGGCTATCGGGACAACCAGCCCCAGCATTTT. Full variable domain (rest looked up from reference TRBV12-5 and TRBJ1-5): DARVTQTPRHKVTEMGQEVTMRCQPILGHNTVFWYRQTMMQGLELLAYFRNRAPLDDSGMPKDRFSAEMPDATLATLKIQPSEPRDSAVYFCASGYRDNQPQHFGDGTRLSIL.

The rearrangement joins TRBV6-6 to TRBJ2-7; tentative D call: TRBD1 (6 bases). From germline, CDR1 is MNHNY and CDR2 SVGAGI (reference sequence). V shed 6 bases and J shed 6 bases, with 12 bases lying between them. This CDR3 has 12 residues. CDR3 sequence reads: CASSPGTLEQYF. In nucleotides, the CDR3 is TGTGCCAGCAGCCCCGGGACACTCGAGCAGTACTTC.

The CDR3 reads CASRAGTIADTQYF. CDR3 DNA sequence: TGTGCCAGCAGGGCCGGGACTATTGCAGATACGCAGTATTTT. The chain employs TRBV6-5 and TRBJ2-3, with 7 bases matching TRBD2. This CDR3 has 14 residues. V lost 6 bases to trimming and J lost 4 bases; unmatched junction nucleotides: 7. CDR1 MNHEY and CDR2 SVGAGI come from the germline V gene.

The rearrangement links TRBV9 to TRBJ2-3; TRBD2 aligns across 9 bases. This CDR3 comprises 14 residues. The V and J ends lost 7 bases and 3 bases, in that order; junction bases with no gene match: 6. Germline V gives CDR1 SGDLS, CDR2 YYNGEE. The CDR3 loop is CASGSRGGTDTQYF. As DNA, the CDR3 is TGTGCCAGCGGTTCGCGGGGGGGTACAGATACGCAGTATTTT.

The chain is built from TRBV4-1 and TRBJ2-3, with D perhaps TRBD2 (6 bases). The CDR3 runs 18 residues. In germline, CDR1 is MGHRA, CDR2 YSYEKL. V lost 1 base and J 0 bases, leaving 17 bases between the germline ends. The DNA of the CDR3 is TGCGCCAGCAGCCAAGGGCCCTTGAGGAGCGGGAGCACAGATACGCAGTATTTT. The encoded protein is CASSQGPLRSGSTDTQYF.

The gene calls are TRBV5-6 and TRBJ1-1, with D possibly matching TRBD1 (5 bases). Germline-derived CDR1 and CDR2 are SGHDT and YYEEEE. The V and J ends lost 0 bases and 7 bases respectively, with 13 bases between them. The CDR3 runs to 14 residues. The CDR3 loop reads CASSLVQAPFEAFF. The CDR3 DNA sequence: TGTGCCAGCAGCTTGGTACAGGCCCCCTTTGAAGCTTTCTTT.

The genes are TRBV12-5 and TRBJ1-5, with 7 bases that match TRBD1. Germline V gene data show CDR1 as LGHNT and CDR2 as FRNRAP. The CDR3 is made up of 14 amino acids. V lost 6 bases, J lost 5 bases, and 7 bases stayed unmatched. This CDR3 is CASGLQGSDQPQHF. The CDR3 coding sequence is TGTGCTAGTGGGCTACAGGGGAGCGATCAGCCCCAGCATTTT.